Shown below are 21 T cell receptor beta chains from a single sample sequenced in a study of regulatory T cells in long-lasting Graves disease. To make TCR beta libraries, researchers used iRepertoire HTBI primers and Arm-PCR of CDR3 regions. TCRdb itself ran the multiplex PCR reads through MiXCR, one entry per CDR3 protein. The sample includes approximately 350,000 distinct CDR3 sequences, 16% of them seen just once. Time point specified: newly diagnosed GD, antithyroid drugs for less than 3 months. PBMC RNA served as the TCR library source. In addition, the sample was reused for a study of T cells in Graves' hyperthyroidism and ophthalmopathy.

The sequencing here drew on peripheral blood mononuclear cells (PBMCs), taken at new diagnosis, from a patient treated with antithyroid drugs. The receptors were sampled from a man aged 40-49 years with Graves disease.

This clonotype showed up just a few times. This chain uses TRBV18 with TRBJ2-7; TRBD1 might be the D (5 bases). Germline CDR1 and CDR2: KGHSH and LQKENI. Between the trimmed V and J ends, which lost 0 bases and 6 bases, there was a span of 9 bases. There are 13 residues in the CDR3. CDR3 sequence reads: CASSPPGRPEQYF. Written as DNA, the CDR3 is TGTGCCAGCTCACCACCGGGGCGGCCCGAGCAGTACTTC.

This sequence joins TRBV24-1 and TRBJ2-2; TRBD1 might be the D (6 bases). This CDR3 spans 15 amino acids. V was cut by 4 bases and J by 3 bases, with 11 bases left in between. CDR1 is KGHDR, CDR2 SFDVKD, per germline. The CDR3 DNA reads TGTGCCACCAGTGAGTCCGGGACATACACCGGGGAGCTGTTTTTT. Protein product: CATSESGTYTGELFF.

This clonotype was counted ten times or more. V is TRBV28 and J is TRBJ1-1; 7 nucleotides line up with TRBD1. The V segment lost 11 bases and the J segment 3 bases; nucleotides outside the gene matches: 6. Looked up from germline, CDR1 is MDHEN and CDR2 is SYDVKM. The CDR3 contains 12 residues. CDR3 nucleotides: TGTGCCGGGCAGACAGGGTACACTGAAGCTTTCTTT. It is translated as CAGQTGYTEAFF. The full variable domain, rest sourced from reference TRBV28 and TRBJ1-1, is DVKVTQSSRYLVKRTGEKVFLECVQDMDHENMFWYRQDPGLGLRLIYFSYDVKMKEKGDIPEGYSVSREKKERFSLILESASTNQTSMYLCAGQTGYTEAFFGQGTRLTVV.

This clonotype was counted only a few times. The rearrangement uses TRBV20-1 and TRBJ2-1, with 10 positions matching TRBD2. The J call may be incorrect, as the DNA end agrees better with TRBJ2-5. Germline CDR1 reads DFQATT; CDR2 reads SNEGSKA (reference sequence). CDR3 length equals 15 residues. CDR3 nucleotides: TGCAGTGCTAGTGGCAGCGGGGGGGCCTTTGGGACCCAGTACTTC. As protein: CSASGSGGAFGTQYF.

As DNA, the CDR3 is TGTGCCAGCAGCTTGGCCGCTTGGGGTTCTGAAGCTTTCTTT. Amino acids: CASSLAAWGSEAFF. The V and J genes are TRBV5-6 and TRBJ1-1, with D unclear. The ends were cut back, 0 bases at V and 6 bases at J, with 12 bases in the middle. The CDR3 length is 14 residues. The germline gives CDR1 SGHDT, CDR2 YYEEEE. Based on the CDR3 plus reference TRBV5-6 and TRBJ1-1, the full variable domain is DAGVTQSPTHLIKTRGQQVTLRCSPKSGHDTVSWYQQALGQGPQFIFQYYEEEERQRGNFPDRFSGHQFPNYSSELNVNALLLGDSALYLCASSLAAWGSEAFFGQGTRLTVV.

This clonotype occurred many times. This chain connects TRBV7-2 to TRBJ2-2; the match to TRBD1 covers 10 bases. V shed 5 bases and J 6 bases; nucleotides not matched to a gene: 6. Germline assignment: CDR1 SGHTA and CDR2 FQGNSA. The length of the CDR3 is 15 residues. CDR3 nucleotides: TGTGCCAGCAGCGCCGGGACAGGGGTTTCCGGGGAGCTGTTTTTT. Its protein product is CASSAGTGVSGELFF.

This clonotype was counted only a few times. This chain connects TRBV28 to TRBJ2-7, with D possibly being TRBD1 (6 bases). This CDR3 is 13 amino acids long. V lost 6 bases and J 3 bases, leaving 12 bases between the germline ends. Germline CDR1 MDHEN, CDR2 SYDVKM. CDR3 bases: TGTGCCAGCAGACCAAGACAGGTCTACGAGCAGTACTTC. Its translation: CASRPRQVYEQYF.

The gene calls are TRBV6-2 or TRBV6-3 and TRBJ2-1; possible D gene TRBD1, 7 bases. Deletions cut 7 bases from V and 0 bases from J, with 16 bases between. Looked up from germline, CDR1 is MNHEY and CDR2 is SVGEGT. The CDR3 sequence is 16 residues long. CDR3 DNA sequence: TGTGCCAGCACCCGCTCAGGGGGGAGCTCCTACAATGAGCAGTTCTTC. Amino acid sequence: CASTRSGGSSYNEQFF.

This clonotype has just a few counts. The chain is built from TRBV29-1 and TRBJ2-5; D unresolved. In germline, CDR1 is SQVTM, CDR2 ANQGSEA. V lost 7 bases, J lost 5 bases, and 14 bases lay in between. CDR3 length equals 12 residues. CDR3 protein: CSALTPGETQYF. The CDR3 nucleotides are TGCAGCGCCCTAACACCTGGCGAGACCCAGTACTTC.

This clonotype was seen repeatedly, ten times or more. The rearrangement uses TRBV28 and TRBJ1-2; D gene uncertain. CDR1 and CDR2 from the germline V gene are MDHEN and SYDVKM. The V end lost 7 bases, the J end lost 3 bases, and 6 bases lay between the germline ends. The CDR3 is 11 residues long. Here the CDR3 reads CASNTDYGYTF. CDR3 in DNA: TGTGCCAGCAACACCGACTATGGCTACACCTTC.

This clonotype was counted ten times or more. V gene TRBV11-1 combines with J gene TRBJ1-4, with TRBD1 matching 7 bases. Germline CDR1 reads SGHAT; CDR2 reads FQDESV (reference sequence). V shed 5 bases and J 7 bases; nucleotides not matched to a gene: 7. The CDR3 contains 14 residues. The DNA for the CDR3 is TGTGCCAGCAGCGCTTGGCCAGGGGGTGAAAAACTGTTTTTT. Encoded protein: CASSAWPGGEKLFF.

This clonotype has ten or more counts. This chain joins TRBV28 and TRBJ2-2; D unclear. Germline CDR1 MDHEN, CDR2 SYDVKM. V lost 3 bases and J lost 6, with 14 bases in between. The CDR3 is 15 amino acids. CDR3 amino acids: CASSFIFSFPGELFF. CDR3 DNA: TGTGCCAGCAGTTTTATTTTCTCGTTTCCCGGGGAGCTGTTTTTT. Full variable domain (outside the CDR3, taken from reference TRBV28 and TRBJ2-2): DVKVTQSSRYLVKRTGEKVFLECVQDMDHENMFWYRQDPGLGLRLIYFSYDVKMKEKGDIPEGYSVSREKKERFSLILESASTNQTSMYLCASSFIFSFPGELFFGEGSRLTVL.

The J gene is TRBJ1-2, the V gene TRBV20-1; D is unresolved. The CDR3 totals 11 residues. V shed 2 bases and J shed 0 bases, with 1 base lying between them. Germline CDR1 is DFQATT and CDR2 is SNEGSKA (reference sequence). CDR3 DNA sequence: TGCAGTGCTAGATCTAACTATGGCTACACCTTC. It translates to CSARSNYGYTF.

This clonotype was seen many times. The chain recombines TRBV3-1 with TRBJ2-3; 15 nucleotides agree with TRBD2. The germline CDR1 and CDR2 sequences are LGHDT and YNNKEL (reference sequence). With V trimmed by 4 bases and J by 4 bases, 6 bases remained unmatched. The CDR3 spans 17 residues. Written as DNA, the CDR3 is TGTGCCAGCAGCCTATGGACTAGCGGGGGGGCCCCAGATACGCAGTATTTT. Its protein product is CASSLWTSGGAPDTQYF.

As to this clonotype: This may arise from a read error, as a much more abundant clone is one base away. This chain uses TRBV20-1 with TRBJ1-4, with 7 bases matching TRBD1. There are 14 residues in the CDR3. The V and J ends lost 7 bases and 7 bases, in that order; junction bases with no gene match: 12. CDR1 is DFQATT and CDR2 is SNEGSKA in the germline V gene (reference sequence). The CDR3 spells CSVNDRAESEKLFF. Here the CDR3 DNA reads TGCAGTGTTAACGACAGGGCGGAGAGTGAAAAACTGTTTTTT.

This clonotype was picked up a small number of times. V usage is TRBV11-2 and J usage is TRBJ2-1, with D possibly TRBD1 on 6 matching bases. The CDR3 runs 13 residues. CDR1 and CDR2 from the germline V gene are SGHAT and FQNNGV. The germline V and J ends were trimmed by 10 bases and 4 bases, with 14 bases remaining between them. This CDR3 is CATTDRKYNEQFF. CDR3 in DNA: TGTGCCACTACGGACAGAAAGTACAATGAGCAGTTCTTC.

V is TRBV9 and J is TRBJ1-3; TRBD1 matches at 7 bases. CDR1 is SGDLS, CDR2 YYNGEE, per germline. The V and J ends lost 7 bases and 0 bases, in that order; junction bases with no gene match: 7. The CDR3 is made up of 15 amino acids. The CDR3 sequence is CASAAGQSSGNTIYF. CDR3 in DNA: TGTGCCAGCGCCGCGGGACAGAGCTCTGGAAACACCATATATTTT. The variable domain in full, with the rest retrieved from reference TRBV9 and TRBJ1-3, is DSGVTQTPKHLITATGQRVTLRCSPRSGDLSVYWYQQSLDQGLQFLIQYYNGEERAKGNILERFSAQQFPDLHSELNLSSLELGDSALYFCASAAGQSSGNTIYFGEGSWLTVV.

The chain combines TRBV20-1 with TRBJ2-3; D perhaps matches TRBD2 (6 bases). V was cut by 6 bases and J by 3 bases, with 13 bases left in between. Germline V lookup: CDR1 DFQATT, CDR2 SNEGSKA (reference sequence). The CDR3 is 13 residues long. CDR3 in DNA: TGCAGTGCGTGGTGGGGGGAAACAGATACGCAGTATTTT. It translates to CSAWWGETDTQYF.

There are a few counts of this clonotype. At one boundary the junction diverges from the germline segment, which might be a read error. The rearrangement uses TRBV5-5 and TRBJ2-2; possibly TRBD2 for D (5 bases). The CDR3 is made up of 12 amino acids. From germline, CDR1 is SGHKS and CDR2 YYEKEE (reference sequence). This CDR3 is CASSSAGRELFF. CDR3 coding DNA: TGCGCCAGCAGCTCTGCGGGCCGGGAGCTGTTTTTT.

Notes on this clonotype: This sequence may be a read error, since a much larger clone differs from it by one base. The CDR3 ends on some other residue instead of the conserved phenylalanine or tryptophan, so this is likely a read error. V is TRBV28 and J is TRBJ2-4; possible D gene TRBD2, 5 bases. Trimming stripped 5 bases from V and 6 bases from J, with 20 bases between. The length of the CDR3 is 16 residues. Germline CDR1 MDHEN, CDR2 SYDVKM. The CDR3 spells CASSDRGLLKGNIQYL. CDR3 nucleotide sequence: TGTGCCAGCAGTGACCGCGGACTCCTCAAAGGAAACATTCAGTACCTC.

In this sample, this clonotype turned up many times. The rearrangement uses TRBV20-1 and TRBJ1-1; 8 nucleotides line up with TRBD1. The J segment lost 7 bases and the V segment lost 4 bases, leaving 14 bases of the junction unmatched. Germline V gene sequence: CDR1 DFQATT, CDR2 SNEGSKA (reference sequence). CDR3 size: 15 residues. The CDR3 region is CSAKSGTGRYGEAFF. CDR3 bases: TGCAGTGCTAAGTCCGGGACAGGCCGGTACGGTGAAGCTTTCTTT.